This T cell receptor (beta chain) was sequenced during a study of blood T cell repertoires in COVID-19. At the level of the study: Sample material is recorded as cDNA or gDNA derived from T cells, B-cell-depleted T cells, or PBMCs.

Clones were read by immunoSEQ multiplex PCR, and TCRdb kept only the in-frame ones, dropping some. The sample holds 70,000 to 100,000 clones, around 84% seen once. There are 13 residues in the CDR3. V lost 0 bases and J lost 10, with 8 bases in between. CDR1 and CDR2 (germline): SGDLS, YYNGEE. The sequenced sample was peripheral blood. The TCR originated in a human donor in a cohort sampled during active COVID-19. The chain combines TRBV9 with TRBJ1-6, with unresolved D. Written as DNA, the CDR3 is TGTGCCAGCAGCGTAGAAGGAGGATCACCCCTCCACTTT. This encodes CASSVEGGSPLHF.